This T cell receptor beta chain originates from a study of radiation and T cells in renal cell carcinoma. The CDR3 has 14 residues. The V segment lost 1 base and the J segment 9 bases; nucleotides outside the gene matches: 4. Germline V CDR1 and CDR2: SGHRS, YFSETQ. The treatment denotes: 15 Gy SBRT to primary tumor, nephrectomy 4 weeks later. Sequenced by immunoSEQ multiplex PCR; TCRdb stores in-frame clones only, minus some. The sample has around 9,600 clones, roughly 55% seen once. V and J are TRBV5-1 and TRBJ1-6, with 7 bases lining up with TRBD1. The material sequenced was tumor tissue, taken from a patient whose treatment included radiotherapy and nephrectomy. This sequence originates from a man in his fifties or sixties with renal cell carcinoma. The CDR3 DNA follows: TGCGCCAGCAGCTTGAGGGGGCTCGGTTCACCCCTCCACTTT. Encoded protein: CASSLRGLGSPLHF.